This is a list of T cell receptor beta chains from one sample in a study of blood T cell repertoires in COVID-19. Assay used: immunoSEQ multiplex PCR; TCRdb lists only in-frame clones, some missing. The table includes approximately 100,000 clones, 70% to 90% detected once. Sequenced material: peripheral blood. The receptors were sampled from a human donor with COVID-19, enrolled during active disease. The donor label of this sample is uncertain. The CDR3 runs from the conserved cysteine through the conserved F or W. Each record gives: J gene, V gene, D gene, clone size, CDR3 DNA, CDR3 protein. A D gene is named only where the DNA matches it firmly. Not every row has a clone size; where given, it reads once, few, many or a size class.

j_call: TRBJ2-2; v_call: TRBV6-1; d_call: -; clone_size: few; cdr3_nt: TGTGCCAGCAGTGAAATCGCCGGGGAGCTGTTTTTT; cdr3_aa: CASSEIAGELFF
j_call: TRBJ1-2; v_call: TRBV15; d_call: TRBD1; clone_size: -; cdr3_nt: TGTGCCACCAGCAGAGAGGGCACCAAGGGGGCACCAACTAACTATGGCTACACCTTC; cdr3_aa: CATSREGTKGAPTNYGYTF
j_call: TRBJ1-5; v_call: TRBV6-5; d_call: TRBD1; clone_size: -; cdr3_nt: TGTGCCAGCAGCACTCAGGGGGGCGATCAGCCCCAGCATTTT; cdr3_aa: CASSTQGGDQPQHF
j_call: TRBJ2-7; v_call: TRBV4-1; d_call: TRBD1; clone_size: once; cdr3_nt: TGCGCCAGCAGCCAGATCAGGGACAGCCCTAGCTCCTACGAGCAGTACTTC; cdr3_aa: CASSQIRDSPSSYEQYF
j_call: TRBJ1-5; v_call: TRBV5-6; d_call: TRBD1; clone_size: once; cdr3_nt: TGTGCCAGCAGCGTGGGACAGGGAGGACAGCCCCAGCATTTT; cdr3_aa: CASSVGQGGQPQHF
j_call: TRBJ1-6; v_call: TRBV5-5; d_call: -; clone_size: -; cdr3_nt: TGTGCCAGCAGCCCCCTGGGGAGGGGAGATAATTCACCCCTCCACTTT; cdr3_aa: CASSPLGRGDNSPLHF
j_call: TRBJ2-5; v_call: TRBV5-1; d_call: -; clone_size: -; cdr3_nt: TGCGCCAGCACCCATGATAACAGTCAAGAGACCCAGTACTTC; cdr3_aa: CASTHDNSQETQYF
j_call: TRBJ1-2; v_call: TRBV6-6; d_call: TRBD1; clone_size: -; cdr3_nt: TGTGCCACCTCGACAGGGTCCTATGGCTACACCTTC; cdr3_aa: CATSTGSYGYTF
j_call: TRBJ1-4; v_call: TRBV27; d_call: -; clone_size: -; cdr3_nt: TGTGCCAGCAGGGAGTTTTCAACTAATGAAAAACTGTTTTTT; cdr3_aa: CASREFSTNEKLFF
j_call: TRBJ2-5; v_call: TRBV9; d_call: -; clone_size: -; cdr3_nt: TGTGCCAGCAGCGCACTACCGACCAGACAAGAGACCCAGTACTTC; cdr3_aa: CASSALPTRQETQYF
j_call: TRBJ2-3; v_call: TRBV7-6; d_call: -; clone_size: -; cdr3_nt: TGTGCCAGCAGCCCTCGGACAGACCAAGATACGCAGTATTTT; cdr3_aa: CASSPRTDQDTQYF
j_call: TRBJ2-7; v_call: TRBV27; d_call: TRBD2; clone_size: -; cdr3_nt: TGTGCCAGCAGCCCCTCGGGGGGGGCTGCGACCGCGGGGCAGTACTTC; cdr3_aa: CASSPSGGAATAGQYF
j_call: TRBJ1-1; v_call: TRBV5-1; d_call: -; clone_size: -; cdr3_nt: TGCGCCAGCAGCTACGCGGGGTCCACTGAAGCTTTCTTT; cdr3_aa: CASSYAGSTEAFF
j_call: TRBJ2-1; v_call: TRBV2; d_call: TRBD1; clone_size: once; cdr3_nt: TGTGCCAGCAGTGGGGGACAGACCAAGCAGTTCTTC; cdr3_aa: CASSGGQTKQFF
j_call: TRBJ2-1; v_call: TRBV7-3; d_call: TRBD2; clone_size: once; cdr3_nt: TGTGCCAGCAGCTTCGGACTAGCGGGAGGAGGGAATGAGCAGTTCTTC; cdr3_aa: CASSFGLAGGGNEQFF
j_call: TRBJ2-5; v_call: TRBV12-3/TRBV12-4; d_call: TRBD1; clone_size: -; cdr3_nt: TGTGCCAGCAGGTATGGGACAGAAGAGACCCAGTACTTC; cdr3_aa: CASRYGTEETQYF
j_call: TRBJ2-5; v_call: TRBV24-1; d_call: -; clone_size: -; cdr3_nt: TGTGCCACCAGTGAAGCGACAGGAAGGTACCAAGAGACCCAGTACTTC; cdr3_aa: CATSEATGRYQETQYF
j_call: TRBJ2-1; v_call: TRBV24-1; d_call: TRBD1; clone_size: -; cdr3_nt: TGTGCCACCAGTGAGAGGACAGGGGAGAGTGAGCAGTTCTTC; cdr3_aa: CATSERTGESEQFF
j_call: TRBJ2-1; v_call: TRBV27; d_call: -; clone_size: -; cdr3_nt: TGTGCCTCAGGGAGGCGGAGCAATGAGCAGTTCTTC; cdr3_aa: CASGRRSNEQFF
j_call: TRBJ1-4; v_call: TRBV7-9; d_call: -; clone_size: -; cdr3_nt: TGTGCCAGCAGCTTACTGGCCAGGGGTGATGAAAAACTGTTTTTT; cdr3_aa: CASSLLARGDEKLFF
j_call: TRBJ1-2; v_call: TRBV5-5; d_call: -; clone_size: -; cdr3_nt: TGTGCCAGCAGCGAGACAGTTAACTATGGCTACACCTTC; cdr3_aa: CASSETVNYGYTF
j_call: TRBJ1-3; v_call: TRBV7-9; d_call: TRBD1; clone_size: few; cdr3_nt: TGTGCCAGCAGCTTCGTTCGGGTAGGGGGCGTTGGAAACACCATATATTTT; cdr3_aa: CASSFVRVGGVGNTIYF
j_call: TRBJ1-5; v_call: TRBV6-5; d_call: -; clone_size: -; cdr3_nt: TGTGCCAGCAGCTTCCGGGGCAATCAGCCCCAGCATTTT; cdr3_aa: CASSFRGNQPQHF
j_call: TRBJ2-2; v_call: TRBV5-4; d_call: -; clone_size: -; cdr3_nt: TGTGCCAGCAGCTTGGATACGGGGGCGAACACCGGGGAGCTGTTTTTT; cdr3_aa: CASSLDTGANTGELFF
j_call: TRBJ2-3; v_call: TRBV5-1; d_call: -; clone_size: -; cdr3_nt: TGCGCCAGCAGCTTCGGTTTAATTATTGGTTCCATAGATACGCAGTATTTT; cdr3_aa: CASSFGLIIGSIDTQYF
j_call: TRBJ2-1; v_call: TRBV18; d_call: TRBD2; clone_size: -; cdr3_nt: TGTGCCAGCTCTTCGGGACTAGCGGGAGATGAGCAGTTCTTC; cdr3_aa: CASSSGLAGDEQFF
j_call: TRBJ2-3; v_call: TRBV5-1; d_call: -; clone_size: -; cdr3_nt: TGCGCCAGCAGCTTTCTTCCGGGGGACGGCACAGATACGCAGTATTTT; cdr3_aa: CASSFLPGDGTDTQYF
j_call: TRBJ1-4; v_call: TRBV5-1; d_call: -; clone_size: -; cdr3_nt: TGCGCCAGCAGCACCGACAGAGCCCTAGGCGAAAAACTGTTTTTT; cdr3_aa: CASSTDRALGEKLFF
j_call: TRBJ1-6; v_call: TRBV6-6; d_call: TRBD1; clone_size: -; cdr3_nt: TGTGCCAGCAGTTACTCGGCAGGGGGAAATTCACCCCTCCACTTT; cdr3_aa: CASSYSAGGNSPLHF
j_call: TRBJ1-2; v_call: TRBV5-4; d_call: -; clone_size: -; cdr3_nt: TGTGCCAGCAGCTTCCCCGACGGGAGGGACTATGGCTACACCTTC; cdr3_aa: CASSFPDGRDYGYTF
j_call: TRBJ2-1; v_call: TRBV5-8; d_call: TRBD1; clone_size: -; cdr3_nt: TGTGCCATATTGTTCCAGGGGGCCCACAATGAGCAGTTCTTC; cdr3_aa: CAILFQGAHNEQFF
j_call: TRBJ1-1; v_call: TRBV2; d_call: TRBD1; clone_size: -; cdr3_nt: TGTGCCAGCAGTGAAAGGAGGGGGCGGGCCACTGAAGCTTTCTTT; cdr3_aa: CASSERRGRATEAFF
j_call: TRBJ1-3; v_call: TRBV9; d_call: TRBD1; clone_size: -; cdr3_nt: TGTGCCAGCAGCGCCGGACAGGCTTTCTCCTCTGGAAACACCATATATTTT; cdr3_aa: CASSAGQAFSSGNTIYF
j_call: TRBJ1-5; v_call: TRBV6-1; d_call: -; clone_size: -; cdr3_nt: TGTGCCAGCAGTGAAGCTGCCGGGGAGTCGCCCCAGCATTTT; cdr3_aa: CASSEAAGESPQHF
j_call: TRBJ1-3; v_call: TRBV10-2; d_call: -; clone_size: -; cdr3_nt: TGCGCCAGCAGTGAACAGGGTGCTGGAAACACCATATATTTT; cdr3_aa: CASSEQGAGNTIYF
j_call: TRBJ1-5; v_call: TRBV6-4; d_call: -; clone_size: -; cdr3_nt: TGTGCCAGCACCCTCGGGGGGGAAAATAGCAATCAGCCCCAGCATTTT; cdr3_aa: CASTLGGENSNQPQHF
j_call: TRBJ1-4; v_call: TRBV27; d_call: TRBD1; clone_size: once; cdr3_nt: TGTGCCAGCAGTCCGGGACAGGGCTTTTGGGAAAAACTGTTTTTT; cdr3_aa: CASSPGQGFWEKLFF